Listed here is a single TCR beta chain. V lost 6 bases, J lost 7 bases, and 13 bases lay in between. The CDR3 length is 14 residues. The V gene's germline CDR1 is MNHNS and CDR2 SASEGT. This specimen belongs to a study of shared clonotypes between healthy human individuals. Naive CD4+ cells were CD45RA-selected; the remaining cells were memory. The table came from immunoSEQ multiplex PCR; TCRdb's copy has only in-frame clones and leaves some out. The sample lists 2 million to 3 million clones, 85% to 95% occurring once. The receptor comes from a man between 18 and 29 years old in good health. Source material: naive CD4+ T cells sorted from blood. Indicated subset: CD45RA+ positively selected. V is TRBV6-1 and J is TRBJ1-6; D perhaps matches TRBD1 (5 bases). The CDR3, as DNA: TGTGCCAGCAGGGGGGGTTCGAAGAATTCACCCCTCCACTTT. Translation: CASRGGSKNSPLHF.